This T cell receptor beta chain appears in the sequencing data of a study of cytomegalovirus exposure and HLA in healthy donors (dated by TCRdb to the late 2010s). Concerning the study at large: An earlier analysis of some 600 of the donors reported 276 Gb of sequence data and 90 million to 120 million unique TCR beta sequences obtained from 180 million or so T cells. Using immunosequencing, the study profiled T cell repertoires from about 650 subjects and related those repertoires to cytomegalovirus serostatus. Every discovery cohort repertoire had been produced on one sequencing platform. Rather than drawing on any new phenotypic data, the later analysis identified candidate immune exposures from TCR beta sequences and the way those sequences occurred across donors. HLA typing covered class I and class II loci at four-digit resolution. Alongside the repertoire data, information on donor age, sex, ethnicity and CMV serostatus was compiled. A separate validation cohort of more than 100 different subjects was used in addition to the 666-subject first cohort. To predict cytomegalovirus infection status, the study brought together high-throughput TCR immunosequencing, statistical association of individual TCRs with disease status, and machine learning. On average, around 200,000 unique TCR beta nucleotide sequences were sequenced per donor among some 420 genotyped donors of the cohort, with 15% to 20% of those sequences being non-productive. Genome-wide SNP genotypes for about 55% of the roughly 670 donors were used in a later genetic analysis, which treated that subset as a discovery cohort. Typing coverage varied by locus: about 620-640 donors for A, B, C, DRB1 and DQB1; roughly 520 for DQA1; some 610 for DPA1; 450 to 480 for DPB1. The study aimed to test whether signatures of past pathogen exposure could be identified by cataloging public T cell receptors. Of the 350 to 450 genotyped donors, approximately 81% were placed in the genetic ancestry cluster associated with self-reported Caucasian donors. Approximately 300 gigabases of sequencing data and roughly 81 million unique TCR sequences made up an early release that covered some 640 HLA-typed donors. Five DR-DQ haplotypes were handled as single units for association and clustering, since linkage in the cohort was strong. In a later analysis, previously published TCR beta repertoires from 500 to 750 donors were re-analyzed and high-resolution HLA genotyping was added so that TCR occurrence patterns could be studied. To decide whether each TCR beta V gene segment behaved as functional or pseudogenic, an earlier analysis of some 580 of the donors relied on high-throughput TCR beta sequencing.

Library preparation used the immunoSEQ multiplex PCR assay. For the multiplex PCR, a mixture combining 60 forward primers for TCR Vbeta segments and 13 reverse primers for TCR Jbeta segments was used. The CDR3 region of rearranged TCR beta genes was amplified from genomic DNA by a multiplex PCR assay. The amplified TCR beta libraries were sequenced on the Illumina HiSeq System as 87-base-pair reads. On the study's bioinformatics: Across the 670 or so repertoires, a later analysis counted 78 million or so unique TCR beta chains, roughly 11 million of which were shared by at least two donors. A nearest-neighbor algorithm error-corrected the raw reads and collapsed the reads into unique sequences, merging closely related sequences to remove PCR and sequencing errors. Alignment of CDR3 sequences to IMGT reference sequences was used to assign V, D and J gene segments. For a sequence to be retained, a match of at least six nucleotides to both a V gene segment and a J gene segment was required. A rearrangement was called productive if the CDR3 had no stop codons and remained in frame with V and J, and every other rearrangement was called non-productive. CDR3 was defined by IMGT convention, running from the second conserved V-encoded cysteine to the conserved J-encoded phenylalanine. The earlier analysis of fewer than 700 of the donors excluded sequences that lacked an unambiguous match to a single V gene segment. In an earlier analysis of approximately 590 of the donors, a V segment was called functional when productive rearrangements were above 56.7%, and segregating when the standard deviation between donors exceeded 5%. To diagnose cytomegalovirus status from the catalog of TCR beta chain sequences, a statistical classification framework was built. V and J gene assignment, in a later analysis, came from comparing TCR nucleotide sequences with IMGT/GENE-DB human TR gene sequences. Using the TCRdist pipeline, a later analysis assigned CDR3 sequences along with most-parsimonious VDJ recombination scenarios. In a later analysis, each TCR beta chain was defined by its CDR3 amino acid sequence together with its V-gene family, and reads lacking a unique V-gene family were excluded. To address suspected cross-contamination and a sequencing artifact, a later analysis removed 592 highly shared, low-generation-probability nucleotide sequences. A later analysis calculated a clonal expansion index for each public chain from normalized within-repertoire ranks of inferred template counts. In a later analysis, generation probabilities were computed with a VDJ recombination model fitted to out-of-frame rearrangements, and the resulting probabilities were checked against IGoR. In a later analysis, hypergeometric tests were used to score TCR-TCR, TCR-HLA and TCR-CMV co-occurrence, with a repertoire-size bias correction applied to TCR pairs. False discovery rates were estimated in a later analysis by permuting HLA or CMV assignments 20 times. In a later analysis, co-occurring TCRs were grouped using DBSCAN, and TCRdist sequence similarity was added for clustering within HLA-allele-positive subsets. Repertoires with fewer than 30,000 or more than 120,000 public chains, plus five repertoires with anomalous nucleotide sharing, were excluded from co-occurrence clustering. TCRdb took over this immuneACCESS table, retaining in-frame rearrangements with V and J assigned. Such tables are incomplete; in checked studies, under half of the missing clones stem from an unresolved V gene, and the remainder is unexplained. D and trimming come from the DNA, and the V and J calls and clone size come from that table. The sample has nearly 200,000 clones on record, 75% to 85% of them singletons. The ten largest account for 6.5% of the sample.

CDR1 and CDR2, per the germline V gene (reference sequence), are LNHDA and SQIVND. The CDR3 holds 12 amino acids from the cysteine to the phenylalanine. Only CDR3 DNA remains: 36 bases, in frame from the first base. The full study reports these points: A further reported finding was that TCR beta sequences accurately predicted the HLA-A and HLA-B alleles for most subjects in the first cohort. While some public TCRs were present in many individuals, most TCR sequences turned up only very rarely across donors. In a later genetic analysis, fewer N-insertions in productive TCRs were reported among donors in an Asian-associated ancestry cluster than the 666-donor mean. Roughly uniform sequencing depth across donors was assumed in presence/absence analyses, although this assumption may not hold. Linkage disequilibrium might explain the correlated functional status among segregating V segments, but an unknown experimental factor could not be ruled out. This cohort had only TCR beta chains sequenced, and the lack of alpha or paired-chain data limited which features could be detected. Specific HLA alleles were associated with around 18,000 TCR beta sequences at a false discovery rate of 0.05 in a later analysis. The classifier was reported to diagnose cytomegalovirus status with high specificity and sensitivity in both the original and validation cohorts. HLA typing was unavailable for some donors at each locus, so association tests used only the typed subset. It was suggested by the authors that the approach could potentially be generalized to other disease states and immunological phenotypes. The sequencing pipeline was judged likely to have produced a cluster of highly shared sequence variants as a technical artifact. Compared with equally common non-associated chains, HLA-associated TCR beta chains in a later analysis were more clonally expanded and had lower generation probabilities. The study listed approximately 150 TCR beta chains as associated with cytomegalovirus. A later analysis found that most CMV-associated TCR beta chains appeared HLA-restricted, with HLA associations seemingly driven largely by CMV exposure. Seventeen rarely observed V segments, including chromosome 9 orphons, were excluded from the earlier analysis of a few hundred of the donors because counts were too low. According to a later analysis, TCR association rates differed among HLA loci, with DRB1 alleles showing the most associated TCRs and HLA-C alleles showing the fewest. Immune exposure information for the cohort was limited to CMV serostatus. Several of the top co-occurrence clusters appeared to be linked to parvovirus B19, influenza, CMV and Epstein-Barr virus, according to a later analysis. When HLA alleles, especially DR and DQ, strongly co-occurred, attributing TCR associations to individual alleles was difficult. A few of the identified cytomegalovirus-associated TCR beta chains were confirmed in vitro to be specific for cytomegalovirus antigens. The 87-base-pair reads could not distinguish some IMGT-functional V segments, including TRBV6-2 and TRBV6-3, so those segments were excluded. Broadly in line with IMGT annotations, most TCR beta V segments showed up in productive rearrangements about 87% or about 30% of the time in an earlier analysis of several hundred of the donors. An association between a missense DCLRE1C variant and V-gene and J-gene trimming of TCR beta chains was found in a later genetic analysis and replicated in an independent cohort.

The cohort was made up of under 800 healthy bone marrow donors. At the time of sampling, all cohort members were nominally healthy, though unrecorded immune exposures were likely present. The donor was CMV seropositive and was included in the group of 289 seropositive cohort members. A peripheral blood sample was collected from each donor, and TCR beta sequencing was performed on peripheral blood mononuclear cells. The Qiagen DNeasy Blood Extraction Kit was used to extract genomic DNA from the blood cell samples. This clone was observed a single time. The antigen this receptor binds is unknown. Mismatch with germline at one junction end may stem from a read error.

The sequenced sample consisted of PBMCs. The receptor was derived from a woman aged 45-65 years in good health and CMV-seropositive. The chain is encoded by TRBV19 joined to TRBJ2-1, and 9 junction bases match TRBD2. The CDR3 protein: CASSIAGVEQFF. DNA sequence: TGTGCCAGTAGCATAGCGGGAGTTGAGCAGTTCTTC.